This is a list of T cell receptor beta chains from one sample in a study of T cells in localized non-small cell lung cancer. Assay: immunoSEQ multiplex PCR; the TCRdb copy retains only in-frame clones and omits some. The sample comprises tens of thousands of clones, about 84% of which are singletons, and about a tenth rests with the top ten. The source material was peripheral blood, sampled before any cancer treatment. These receptors all come from a female donor of 60 years or more with stage I lung adenocarcinoma. Both conserved end residues are part of each CDR3. D genes are given only for firm matches. Expanded clones get a size class; other rows say once, few or many, or leave the size out.

V gene: TRBV28; D gene: NA; J gene: TRBJ1-2; clone size: NA; CDR3 DNA: TGTGCCAGCAGTTTAGATCCTTTCAGGGAAGGCTACACCTTC; CDR3 protein: CASSLDPFREGYTF
V gene: TRBV30; D gene: TRBD1; J gene: TRBJ2-1; clone size: once; CDR3 DNA: TGTGCCTGGAGTGACGGACAGGGTACGTACAATGAGCAGTTCTTC; CDR3 protein: CAWSDGQGTYNEQFF
V gene: TRBV19; D gene: NA; J gene: TRBJ2-5; clone size: NA; CDR3 DNA: TGTGCCAGTAGTATAGATCAGAGAGGTAGAGCGACCCAGTACTTC; CDR3 protein: CASSIDQRGRATQYF
V gene: TRBV5-1; D gene: NA; J gene: TRBJ2-1; clone size: NA; CDR3 DNA: TGCGCCAGCAGCTTGGGGGGCTTCTCCTACAATGAGCAGTTCTTC; CDR3 protein: CASSLGGFSYNEQFF
V gene: TRBV9; D gene: NA; J gene: TRBJ2-1; clone size: NA; CDR3 DNA: TGTGCCAGCGGATCCCTGGGTGAGCAGTTCTTC; CDR3 protein: CASGSLGEQFF
V gene: TRBV15; D gene: NA; J gene: TRBJ2-4; clone size: once; CDR3 DNA: TGTGCCACCAGCAGAGATTATAGAAGGTGGGAAACGGCCAAAAACATTCAGTACTTC; CDR3 protein: CATSRDYRRWETAKNIQYF
V gene: TRBV19; D gene: NA; J gene: TRBJ2-7; clone size: NA; CDR3 DNA: TGTGCCAGTAGTGTTAACAGGAACTACGAGCAGTACTTC; CDR3 protein: CASSVNRNYEQYF
V gene: TRBV6-5; D gene: NA; J gene: TRBJ1-1; clone size: NA; CDR3 DNA: TGTGCCAGCAGCCGGGACGAGGGCCGCTACTTT; CDR3 protein: CASSRDEGRYF
V gene: TRBV28; D gene: NA; J gene: TRBJ1-1; clone size: NA; CDR3 DNA: TGTGCCAGCAGTTCTGTTGGCAGGGTTACTGAAGCTTTCTTT; CDR3 protein: CASSSVGRVTEAFF
V gene: TRBV20-1; D gene: TRBD1; J gene: TRBJ2-3; clone size: NA; CDR3 DNA: TGCAGTGCTGGGACAGCGGATACGCAGTATTTT; CDR3 protein: CSAGTADTQYF
V gene: TRBV10-3; D gene: TRBD1; J gene: TRBJ2-7; clone size: NA; CDR3 DNA: TGTGCCATCACCGGACAGGGGGGCTACGAGCAGTACTTC; CDR3 protein: CAITGQGGYEQYF
V gene: TRBV5-1; D gene: NA; J gene: TRBJ2-3; clone size: NA; CDR3 DNA: TGCGCCAGCAGCTTGGATCAAGGGAACACAGATACGCAGTATTTT; CDR3 protein: CASSLDQGNTDTQYF
V gene: TRBV16; D gene: TRBD1; J gene: TRBJ1-1; clone size: few; CDR3 DNA: TGTGCCAGCAGCCTTCGGGACAGGGGTGGCACTGAAGCTTTCTTT; CDR3 protein: CASSLRDRGGTEAFF
V gene: TRBV28; D gene: NA; J gene: TRBJ1-5; clone size: few; CDR3 DNA: TGTGCCAGCATCGCGGGTAATCAGCCCCAGCATTTT; CDR3 protein: CASIAGNQPQHF
V gene: TRBV7-8; D gene: NA; J gene: TRBJ1-1; clone size: NA; CDR3 DNA: TGTGCCAGCAGCTTAACCGGACAGCCTTATGAAGCTTTCTTT; CDR3 protein: CASSLTGQPYEAFF
V gene: TRBV27; D gene: TRBD1; J gene: TRBJ1-2; clone size: NA; CDR3 DNA: TGTGCCAGCAGTTATAGGACAGGGGGCGACTATGGCTACACCTTC; CDR3 protein: CASSYRTGGDYGYTF